The present T cell receptor (beta chain) was sequenced within a study of blood T cell repertoires in COVID-19 (TCRdb year 2020). Notes on the research overall: Collaborator samples came from the United States, Italy and Spain and covered acute and convalescent phases of COVID-19. Deeply sampled blood TCRbeta repertoires from subjects exposed to, actively infected with, or recovered from COVID-19 were included in the dataset. The samples were drawn from the first 160 participants of the ongoing ImmuneRACE study and from 1,254 subjects provided by 6 global collaborators. Where available, HLA class I and class II types were obtained from metadata supplied by the sample provider rather than from assay-based typing. A freely available public database, intended as a resource for researchers studying the immune response to SARS-CoV-2, is where the repertoires were released. The prospective study material was composed of cDNA or gDNA derived from T cells, B-cell-depleted T cells, or PBMCs. The sample metadata nearly always contained a de-identified subject ID, COVID-19 status, age in years and sex. The investigation overall reported the following: How much clinical and demographic metadata was included differed by source and by participant, and the metadata was provided uncurated.

As to this clone: Its cognate antigen has yet to be identified. Qualities for individual bases were not recorded, and no much larger clone is one base off.

The collaborating institutions used their own protocols to collect whole blood in K2EDTA tubes. For TCRbeta analysis, collaborator samples were shipped as frozen whole blood, as isolated PBMCs, or as DNA extracted from either sample type. The V and J ends are trimmed by 4 bases and 7 bases, leaving 16 bases between them. The CDR3 measures 14 amino acids from cysteine to phenylalanine. Only CDR3 DNA is held: 42 bases, read in frame from base 1. According to the germline V gene (reference sequence), CDR1 reads LNHDA and CDR2 reads SQIVND. TCRbeta CDR3 regions were amplified from genomic DNA by means of the immunoSEQ Assay, a bias-controlled multiplex PCR. On the study's bioinformatics: Within the assay, amplification of reference gene primers was used to estimate how many nucleated cells each sample contained. Sequence reads were collapsed and filtered to measure the absolute abundance of every unique TCRbeta CDR3 rearrangement. Productive Simpson clonality was computed per sample as the square root of Simpson's diversity index over productive rearrangements. As stored in TCRdb, this immuneACCESS dataset retains in-frame rearrangements with V and J assigned. A fraction of the clones does not appear; measured against another copy, unresolved V genes explain less than half of the discrepancy, and the remainder lacks a known reason. V, J and clone size are those of that table, while D and trimming were read from the DNA. The sample table shows about 120,000 clones, and more than 70% are seen once. About a tenth of the sample is held by the ten biggest clonotypes.

Input material: peripheral blood. The source of this sequence is a man aged 45-65 years with acute or convalescent COVID-19. The chain uses TRBV19 and TRBJ1-2; the best D guess is TRBD1, with 5 bases matching. The nucleotides are TGTGCCAGTAGTAGGGTGGGACTCGGTGGTGGCTACACCTTC. This translates into CASSRVGLGGGYTF.